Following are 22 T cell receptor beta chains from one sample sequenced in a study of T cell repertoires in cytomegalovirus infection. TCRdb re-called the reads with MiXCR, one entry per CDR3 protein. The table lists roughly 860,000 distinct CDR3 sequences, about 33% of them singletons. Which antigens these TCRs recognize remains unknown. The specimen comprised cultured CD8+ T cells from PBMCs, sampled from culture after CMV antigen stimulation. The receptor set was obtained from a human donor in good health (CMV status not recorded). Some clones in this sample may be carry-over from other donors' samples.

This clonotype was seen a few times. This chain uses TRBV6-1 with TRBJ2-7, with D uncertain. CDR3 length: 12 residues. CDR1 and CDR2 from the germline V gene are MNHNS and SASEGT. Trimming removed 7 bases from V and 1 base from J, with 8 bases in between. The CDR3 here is CASTLPSYEQYF. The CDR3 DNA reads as TGTGCCAGCACCTTACCGTCCTACGAGCAGTACTTC.

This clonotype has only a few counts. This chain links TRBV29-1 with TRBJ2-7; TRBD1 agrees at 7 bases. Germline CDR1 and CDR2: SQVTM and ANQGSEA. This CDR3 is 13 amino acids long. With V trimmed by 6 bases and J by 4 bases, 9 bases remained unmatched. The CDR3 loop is CSVRTGEEYEQYF. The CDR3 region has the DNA TGCAGCGTAAGGACAGGTGAGGAGTACGAGCAGTACTTC.

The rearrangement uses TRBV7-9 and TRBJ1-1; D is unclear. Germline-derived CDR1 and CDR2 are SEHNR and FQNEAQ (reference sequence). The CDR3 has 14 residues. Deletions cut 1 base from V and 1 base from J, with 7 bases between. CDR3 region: CASSLGYENTEAFF. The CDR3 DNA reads TGTGCCAGCAGCTTAGGGTACGAGAACACTGAAGCTTTCTTT.

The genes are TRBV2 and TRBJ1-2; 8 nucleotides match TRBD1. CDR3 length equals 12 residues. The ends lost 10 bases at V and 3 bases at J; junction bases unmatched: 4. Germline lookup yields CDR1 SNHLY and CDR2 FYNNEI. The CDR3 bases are TGTGCCATGGACAGGGTCGACTATGGCTACACCTTC. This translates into CAMDRVDYGYTF.

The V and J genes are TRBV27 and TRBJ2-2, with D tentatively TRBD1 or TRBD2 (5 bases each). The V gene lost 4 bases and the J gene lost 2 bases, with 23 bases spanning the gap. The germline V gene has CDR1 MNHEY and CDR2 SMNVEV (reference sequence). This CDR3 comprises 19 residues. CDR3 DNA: TGTGCCAGCAGTTCACTTGTCTCAGACAGAGGGCGAAACACCGGGGAGCTGTTTTTT. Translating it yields CASSSLVSDRGRNTGELFF.

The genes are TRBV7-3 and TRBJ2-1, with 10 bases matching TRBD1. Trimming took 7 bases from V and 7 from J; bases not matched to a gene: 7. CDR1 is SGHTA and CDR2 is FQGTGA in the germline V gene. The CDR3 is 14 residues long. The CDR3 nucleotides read TGTGCCAGCACCGACAAGGACAGGGGGAATGAGCAGTTCTTC. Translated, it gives CASTDKDRGNEQFF.

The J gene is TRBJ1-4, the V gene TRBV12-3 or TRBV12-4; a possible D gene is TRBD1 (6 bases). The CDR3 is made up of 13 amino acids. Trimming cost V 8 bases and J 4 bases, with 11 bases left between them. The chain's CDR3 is CASLGQLNEKLFF. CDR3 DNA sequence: TGTGCCAGCCTCGGACAGCTTAATGAAAAACTGTTTTTT.

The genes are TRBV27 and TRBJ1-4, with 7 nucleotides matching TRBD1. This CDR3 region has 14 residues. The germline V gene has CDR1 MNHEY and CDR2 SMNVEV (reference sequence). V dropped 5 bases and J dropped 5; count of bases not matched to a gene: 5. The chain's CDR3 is CASSPGGQNEKLFF. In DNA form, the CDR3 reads TGTGCCAGCAGTCCAGGGGGGCAGAATGAAAAACTGTTTTTT.

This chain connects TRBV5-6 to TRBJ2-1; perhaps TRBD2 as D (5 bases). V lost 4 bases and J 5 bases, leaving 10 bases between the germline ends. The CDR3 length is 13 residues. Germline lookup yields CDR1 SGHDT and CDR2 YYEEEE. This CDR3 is CASSPGDNNEQFF. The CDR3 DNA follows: TGTGCCAGCAGCCCCGGGGATAACAATGAGCAGTTCTTC.

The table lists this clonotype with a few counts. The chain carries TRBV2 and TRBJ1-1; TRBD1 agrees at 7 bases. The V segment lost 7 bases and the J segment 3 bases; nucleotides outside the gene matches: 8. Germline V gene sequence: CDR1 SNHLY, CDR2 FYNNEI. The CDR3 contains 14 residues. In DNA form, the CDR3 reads TGTGCCAGCACCGAAGGACAGGCGGACACTGAAGCTTTCTTT. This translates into CASTEGQADTEAFF.

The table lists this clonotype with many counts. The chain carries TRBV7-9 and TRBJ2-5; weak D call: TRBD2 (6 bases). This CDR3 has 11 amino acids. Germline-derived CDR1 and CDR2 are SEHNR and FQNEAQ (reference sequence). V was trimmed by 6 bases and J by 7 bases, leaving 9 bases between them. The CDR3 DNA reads TGTGCCAGCAGTTTGGGGGGGACCCAGTACTTC. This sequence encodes CASSLGGTQYF. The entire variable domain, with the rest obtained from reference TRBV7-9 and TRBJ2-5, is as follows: DTGVSQNPRHKITKRGQNVTFRCDPISEHNRLYWYRQTLGQGPEFLTYFQNEAQLEKSRLLSDRFSAERPKGSFSTLEIQRTEQGDSAMYLCASSLGGTQYFGPGTRLLVL.

CDR3 region: CASSPISSGGAEDTQYF. CDR3 nucleotide sequence: TGTGCCAGCAGCCCGATCTCTAGCGGGGGGGCCGAGGATACGCAGTATTTT. This chain links TRBV13 with TRBJ2-3; 12 bases are shared with TRBD2. This CDR3 is built from 17 residues. Germline V gene data show CDR1 as PRHDT and CDR2 as FYEKMQ (reference sequence). The J segment lost 6 bases and the V segment lost 5 bases, leaving 12 bases of the junction unmatched.

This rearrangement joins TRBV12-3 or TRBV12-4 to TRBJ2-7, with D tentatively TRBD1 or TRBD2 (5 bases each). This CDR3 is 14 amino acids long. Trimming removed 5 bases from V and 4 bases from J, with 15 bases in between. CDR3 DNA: TGTGCCAGCAGTCTTCACGGGGCCTTTTACGAGCAGTACTTC. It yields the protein CASSLHGAFYEQYF.

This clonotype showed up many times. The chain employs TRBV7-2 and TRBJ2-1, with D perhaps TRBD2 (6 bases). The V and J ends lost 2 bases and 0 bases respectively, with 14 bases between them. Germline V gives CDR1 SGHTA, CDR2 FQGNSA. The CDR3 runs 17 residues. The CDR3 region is CASSLTLTGSSYNEQFF. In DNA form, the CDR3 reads TGTGCCAGCAGCTTAACGTTGACCGGGAGCTCCTACAATGAGCAGTTCTTC.

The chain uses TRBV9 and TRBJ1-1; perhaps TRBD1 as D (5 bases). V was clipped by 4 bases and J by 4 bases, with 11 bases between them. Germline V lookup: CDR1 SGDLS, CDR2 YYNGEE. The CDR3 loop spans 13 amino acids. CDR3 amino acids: CASSSRGVTEAFF. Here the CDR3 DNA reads TGTGCCAGCAGCTCCCGGGGGGTCACTGAAGCTTTCTTT.

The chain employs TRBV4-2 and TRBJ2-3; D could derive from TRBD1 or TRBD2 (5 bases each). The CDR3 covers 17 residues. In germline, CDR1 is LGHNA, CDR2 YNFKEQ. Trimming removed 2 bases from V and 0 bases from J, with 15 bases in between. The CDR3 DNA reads TGTGCCAGCAGCCAACAGGGACCTCGCCCTAGCACAGATACGCAGTATTTT. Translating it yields CASSQQGPRPSTDTQYF.

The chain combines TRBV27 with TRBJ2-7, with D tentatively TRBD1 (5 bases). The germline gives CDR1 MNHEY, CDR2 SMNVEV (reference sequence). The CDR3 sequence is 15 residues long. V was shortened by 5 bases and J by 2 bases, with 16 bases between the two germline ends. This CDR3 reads CASSPPLGRAYEQYF. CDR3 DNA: TGTGCCAGCAGTCCCCCCCTCGGCAGGGCCTACGAGCAGTACTTC.

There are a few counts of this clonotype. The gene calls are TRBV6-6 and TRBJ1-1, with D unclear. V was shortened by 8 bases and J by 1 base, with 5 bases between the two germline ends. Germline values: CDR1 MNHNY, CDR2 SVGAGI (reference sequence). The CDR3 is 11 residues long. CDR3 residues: CASHQNTEAFF. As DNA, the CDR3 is TGTGCCAGCCACCAGAACACTGAAGCTTTCTTT.

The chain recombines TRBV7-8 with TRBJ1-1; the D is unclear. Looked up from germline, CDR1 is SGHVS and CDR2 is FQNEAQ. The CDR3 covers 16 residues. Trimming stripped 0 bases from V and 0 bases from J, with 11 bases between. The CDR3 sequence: CASSLAGAQMNTEAFF. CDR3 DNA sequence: TGTGCCAGCAGCTTAGCGGGTGCCCAGATGAACACTGAAGCTTTCTTT.

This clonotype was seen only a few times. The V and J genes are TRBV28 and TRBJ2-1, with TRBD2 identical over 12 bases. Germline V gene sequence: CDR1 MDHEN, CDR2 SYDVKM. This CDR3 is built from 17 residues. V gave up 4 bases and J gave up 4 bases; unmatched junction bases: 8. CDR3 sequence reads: CASSSPGLAGTYNEQFF. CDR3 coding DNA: TGTGCCAGCAGTTCACCAGGACTAGCGGGGACATACAATGAGCAGTTCTTC. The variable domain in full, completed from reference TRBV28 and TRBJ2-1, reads DVKVTQSSRYLVKRTGEKVFLECVQDMDHENMFWYRQDPGLGLRLIYFSYDVKMKEKGDIPEGYSVSREKKERFSLILESASTNQTSMYLCASSSPGLAGTYNEQFFGPGTRLTVL.

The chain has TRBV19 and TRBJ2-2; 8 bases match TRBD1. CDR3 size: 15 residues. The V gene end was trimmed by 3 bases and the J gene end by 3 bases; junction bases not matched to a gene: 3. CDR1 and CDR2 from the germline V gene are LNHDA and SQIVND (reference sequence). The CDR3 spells CASSIRTGYTGELFF. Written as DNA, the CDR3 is TGTGCCAGTAGTATTAGGACAGGGTACACCGGGGAGCTGTTTTTT.

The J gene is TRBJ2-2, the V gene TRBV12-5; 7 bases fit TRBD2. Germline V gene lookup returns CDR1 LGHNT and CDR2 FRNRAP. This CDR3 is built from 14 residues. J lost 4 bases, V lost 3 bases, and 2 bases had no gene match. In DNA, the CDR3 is TGTGCTAGTGGTTTCGGGGGGTTCACCGGGGAGCTGTTTTTT. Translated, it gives CASGFGGFTGELFF.